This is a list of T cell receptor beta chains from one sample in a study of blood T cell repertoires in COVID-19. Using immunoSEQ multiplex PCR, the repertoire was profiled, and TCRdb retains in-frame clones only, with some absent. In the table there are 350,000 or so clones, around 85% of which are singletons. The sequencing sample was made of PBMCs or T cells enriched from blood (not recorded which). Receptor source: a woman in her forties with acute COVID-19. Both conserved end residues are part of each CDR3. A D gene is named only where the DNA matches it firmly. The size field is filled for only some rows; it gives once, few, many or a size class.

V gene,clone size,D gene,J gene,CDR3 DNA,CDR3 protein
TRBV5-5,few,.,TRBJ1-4,TGTGCCAGCAGTGACAAACCCACGGAAAAACTGTTTTTT,CASSDKPTEKLFF
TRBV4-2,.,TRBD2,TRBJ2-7,TGTGCCAGCAGCCAAGTTTATAGCGGGGGGGCCGCCAACGAGCAGTACTTC,CASSQVYSGGAANEQYF
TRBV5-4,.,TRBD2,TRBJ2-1,TGTGCCAGCAGCTCTTTCGGACTAGCGGGGACCTACAATGAGCAGTTCTTC,CASSSFGLAGTYNEQFF
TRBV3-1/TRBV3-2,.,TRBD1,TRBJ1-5,TGTGCCAGCAGTTCCGGGACAGCTAATCAGCCCCAGCATTTT,CASSSGTANQPQHF
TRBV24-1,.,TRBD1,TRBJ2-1,TGTGCCACCAGTGATTTGCCGACAGGGATGGGCAATGAGCAGTTCTTC,CATSDLPTGMGNEQFF
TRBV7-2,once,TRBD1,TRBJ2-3,TGTGCCAGCAGCCCAGAGGGACAGCCGAGCACAGATACGCAGTATTTT,CASSPEGQPSTDTQYF
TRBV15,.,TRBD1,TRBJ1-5,TGTGCCACAGGGGACAGACGGCCCAATCAGCCCCAGCATTTT,CATGDRRPNQPQHF
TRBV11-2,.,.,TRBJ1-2,TGTGCCAGCAGCACCCCGCGGGGGCCTGGGGGCTACACCTTC,CASSTPRGPGGYTF
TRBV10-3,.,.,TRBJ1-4,TGTGCCATCAGTGCGACCGGGGCAACTAATGAAAAACTGTTTTTT,CAISATGATNEKLFF
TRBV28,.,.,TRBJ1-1,TGTGCCACTACAGGGACCCGGGGCACTGAAGCTTTCTTT,CATTGTRGTEAFF
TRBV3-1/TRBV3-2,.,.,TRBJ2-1,TGTGCCAGCAGCCAAGGCACTAGCACCTACAATGAGCAGTTCTTC,CASSQGTSTYNEQFF
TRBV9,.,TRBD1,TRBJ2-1,TGTGCCAGCAGCGCGCTCGGGACAGGGTCCAATGAGCAGTTCTTC,CASSALGTGSNEQFF
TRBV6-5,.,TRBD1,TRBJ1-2,TGTGCCAGCAGTACAGGGGGGATAGTTGGCTACACCTTC,CASSTGGIVGYTF
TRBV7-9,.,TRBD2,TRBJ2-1,TGTGCCAGCAGGAAAGCGGGAGGGCCTCGGAATGAGCAGTTCTTC,CASRKAGGPRNEQFF
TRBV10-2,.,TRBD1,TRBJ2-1,TGCGCCAGCAGTCGTCTCCCCTCGACAGGGCCCAATGAGCAGTTCTTC,CASSRLPSTGPNEQFF
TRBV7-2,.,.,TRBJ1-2,TGTGCCAGCAGCTTCGTAAACTATGGCTACACCTTC,CASSFVNYGYTF
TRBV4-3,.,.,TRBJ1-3,TGCGCCAGCAGCCAAGCCCCCTTCGCTGGAAACACCATATATTTT,CASSQAPFAGNTIYF
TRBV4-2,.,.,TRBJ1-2,TGTGCCAGCAGCCAAGGATCAGGGATCGGCTACACCTTC,CASSQGSGIGYTF
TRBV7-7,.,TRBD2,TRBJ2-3,TGTGCTAGCAGCTCGGGACTAGCGGGAGGGGCAGATACGCAGTATTTT,CASSSGLAGGADTQYF
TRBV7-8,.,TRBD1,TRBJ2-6,TGTGCCAGCAGCTTACGGGACAGGGCTGCTGGGGCCAACGTCCTGACTTTC,CASSLRDRAAGANVLTF
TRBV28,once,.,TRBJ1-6,TGTGCCAGCAGTGTACCCGGAGTCTTCGACCCGGGACACTATAATTCACCCCTCCACTTT,CASSVPGVFDPGHYNSPLHF
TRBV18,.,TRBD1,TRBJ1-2,TGTGCCAGCTCACCGACAAGACAGGGGGCCCTTTATGGCTACACCTTC,CASSPTRQGALYGYTF
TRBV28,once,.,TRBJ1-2,TGTGCCAGCAGCGAGAGAGCGGATGGCTACACCTTC,CASSERADGYTF